This entry lists 16 T cell receptor beta chains sequenced from one sample in a study of T cell responses to AZD1222 COVID-19 vaccine. Method: immunoSEQ multiplex PCR; TCRdb's copy keeps in-frame clones and lacks some. The sample yields 20,000 or so clones, roughly four fifths seen once. Material: peripheral blood, obtained 28 days after the second AZD1222 dose. All receptors come from an adult who received the AZD1222 COVID-19 vaccine.

This clone was observed once. The V and J genes are TRBV6-5 and TRBJ2-1; D gene uncertain. V was cut by 5 bases and J by 1 base, with 6 bases left in between. Germline-derived CDR1 and CDR2 are MNHEY and SVGAGI. CDR3 length equals 13 residues. The CDR3 DNA follows: TGTGCCAGCAGTCTAGATTCCTACAATGAGCAGTTCTTC. Amino acids: CASSLDSYNEQFF.

This clone was seen just once. The chain carries TRBV6-5 and TRBJ2-1; D perhaps matches TRBD1 (5 bases). The CDR3 contains 15 residues. V lost 6 bases to trimming and J lost 3 bases, with 15 bases between them. Germline V gene lookup returns CDR1 MNHEY and CDR2 SVGAGI. CDR3 DNA: TGTGCCAGCAGAGGGGAAGGGAATAACTACAATGAGCAGTTCTTC. The encoded protein is CASRGEGNNYNEQFF.

This rearrangement joins TRBV6-2 or TRBV6-3 to TRBJ2-3, with no clear D. There are 15 residues in the CDR3. The germline gives CDR1 MNHEY, CDR2 SVGEGT. Trimming pared 2 bases from V and 0 bases from J, leaving 9 bases between. CDR3 DNA sequence: TGTGCCAGCAGTTACATACCCAGTAGCACAGATACGCAGTATTTT. Amino acid sequence: CASSYIPSSTDTQYF.

The J gene is TRBJ2-3, the V gene TRBV5-6; D unresolved. CDR1 is SGHDT, CDR2 YYEEEE, per germline. The CDR3 loop spans 13 amino acids. V was trimmed by 3 bases and J by 4 bases, leaving 9 bases between them. CDR3 bases: TGTGCCAGCAGCTCGTGGACGGCAGATACGCAGTATTTT. As protein: CASSSWTADTQYF.

The chain has TRBV29-1 and TRBJ1-2; D gene ambiguous. This CDR3 region has 14 residues. Germline CDR1 is SQVTM and CDR2 is ANQGSEA. V lost 5 bases, J lost 2 bases, and 15 bases lay in between. The CDR3 DNA reads TGCAGCGTTCATCTTAGAACGCGAAACTATGGCTACACCTTC. Translated, it gives CSVHLRTRNYGYTF.

The chain joins TRBV5-8 to TRBJ1-1; 12 positions agree with TRBD1. There are 16 residues in the CDR3. CDR1 is SGHTS and CDR2 is YDEGEE in the germline V gene. V lost 7 bases and J lost 1; bases outside the gene matches: 8. Written as DNA, the CDR3 is TGTGCCAGCGGACCGGGACAGGGGGCTTGGAACACTGAAGCTTTCTTT. This sequence encodes CASGPGQGAWNTEAFF.

The chain joins TRBV3-1 (or the pseudogene TRBV3-2) to TRBJ2-5; tentatively, D is TRBD2 (6 bases). V was trimmed by 10 bases and J by 3 bases, leaving 12 bases between them. The CDR3 is 12 amino acids. CDR1 is LGHDT and CDR2 is YNNKEL in the germline V gene (reference sequence). The chain's CDR3 is CATSPGEETQYF. The CDR3 region has the DNA TGTGCCACCTCGCCGGGGGAAGAGACCCAGTACTTC.

The V call is TRBV19, the J call TRBJ1-2, with 10 bases identical to TRBD1. After removal of 6 bases from V and 2 bases from J, the junction contained 9 bases not matched to a gene. The CDR3 contains 16 residues. CDR1 and CDR2 from the germline V gene are LNHDA and SQIVND (reference sequence). The CDR3 spells CASRTDRGRGNYGYTF. The CDR3 coding sequence is TGTGCCAGTAGGACGGACAGGGGGAGAGGCAACTATGGCTACACCTTC.

V is TRBV6-1 and J is TRBJ1-1; tentatively, D is TRBD1 (5 bases). CDR1 and CDR2 (germline): MNHNS, SASEGT. This CDR3 has 13 residues. With 5 bases removed from V and 3 bases from J, the gap between germline ends came to 10 bases. CDR3 residues: CASSPLGHTEAFF. The CDR3 nucleotides are TGTGCCAGCAGTCCACTGGGACACACTGAAGCTTTCTTT.

The V and J genes are TRBV15 and TRBJ2-2; D is unclear. The V and J ends lost 1 base and 4 bases respectively, with 4 bases between them. Looked up from germline, CDR1 is LNHNV and CDR2 is YYDKDF (reference sequence). The CDR3 contains 13 residues. The CDR3 DNA follows: TGTGCCACCAGCAGAGGGACCACCGGGGAGCTGTTTTTT. It encodes CATSRGTTGELFF.

This clone came up a few times. The chain links TRBV7-2 to TRBJ2-1; 11 bases match TRBD2. The V and J ends lost 7 bases and 6 bases, in that order; junction bases with no gene match: 8. Per the germline V gene, CDR1 is SGHTA and CDR2 is FQGNSA. This CDR3 comprises 15 residues. The CDR3 DNA sequence: TGTGCCAGCATGAGGGGGACTAGCGGAGGCAATGAGCAGTTCTTC. It codes for CASMRGTSGGNEQFF. Combining the CDR3 with reference TRBV7-2 and TRBJ2-1 gives the whole variable domain GAGVSQSPSNKVTEKGKDVELRCDPISGHTALYWYRQSLGQGLEFLIYFQGNSAPDKSGLPSDRFSAERTGGSVSTLTIQRTQQEDSAVYLCASMRGTSGGNEQFFGPGTRLTVL.

This chain joins TRBV30 and TRBJ2-7; the D gene could be TRBD1 or TRBD2 (5 bases each). The CDR3 covers 13 residues. The V end lost 2 bases, the J end lost 6 bases, and 14 bases lay between the germline ends. Looked up from germline, CDR1 is GTSNPN and CDR2 is SVGIG (reference sequence). The CDR3 DNA reads TGTGCCTGGAGTTGGGGGACCAGCTCCGAGCAGTACTTC. Translation: CAWSWGTSSEQYF.

V and J are TRBV19 and TRBJ2-3; no reliable D call. Germline-derived CDR1 and CDR2 are LNHDA and SQIVND (reference sequence). V lost 7 bases, J lost 3 bases, and 20 bases lay in between. The length of the CDR3 is 16 residues. This CDR3 reads CASKSVAREATDTQYF. In nucleotides, the CDR3 is TGTGCCAGTAAGTCCGTAGCACGAGAAGCAACAGATACGCAGTATTTT.

The chain uses TRBV5-5 and TRBJ1-4; 8 bases line up with TRBD1. Germline trimming cut 4 bases from V and 3 bases from J; bases unmatched to any gene: 14. This CDR3 is built from 18 residues. Germline CDR1 is SGHKS and CDR2 is YYEKEE (reference sequence). The DNA for the CDR3 is TGTGCCAGCAGCCTGGAACCAGGGGGCCGAGAGGCTAATGAAAAACTGTTTTTT. This encodes CASSLEPGGREANEKLFF.

The V call is TRBV15, the J call TRBJ1-2; 12 bases align to TRBD1. The CDR3 loop spans 18 amino acids. Germline assignment: CDR1 LNHNV and CDR2 YYDKDF (reference sequence). V lost 0 bases, J lost 1 base, and 6 bases stayed unmatched. DNA for the CDR3: TGTGCCACCAGCAGAGACCCGGGACAGGGGGCTTATAACTATGGCTACACCTTC. Its translation is CATSRDPGQGAYNYGYTF.

The chain uses TRBV9 and TRBJ2-7, with D possibly being TRBD1 (5 bases). Germline lookup yields CDR1 SGDLS and CDR2 YYNGEE. This CDR3 region has 14 residues. Trimming pared 1 base from V and 1 base from J, leaving 9 bases between. In nucleotides, the CDR3 is TGTGCCAGCAGCGTAACAGGCCAATCCTACGAGCAGTACTTC. Residues: CASSVTGQSYEQYF.